The rows below give T cell receptor beta chains drawn from one sample of a study of technical replicates of blood from several donors. Produced via immunoSEQ multiplex PCR; TCRdb's table is partial and in-frame only. The sample contains roughly 73,000 clones, around 93% of which appear only once. The sequencing sample was made of T cells isolated from PBMCs. These TCRs come from a human donor in good health. The CDR3 runs from the conserved cysteine through the conserved F or W. Fields, in order: D gene, V gene, J gene, CDR3 protein, CDR3 DNA. D genes are given only for firm matches.

d_gene: TRBD1; v_gene: TRBV9; j_gene: TRBJ1-4; CDR3aa: CASSVGVLGQSEKLFF; CDR3nt: TGTGCCAGCAGCGTCGGGGTCCTGGGACAGAGTGAAAAACTGTTTTTT
d_gene: .; v_gene: TRBV27; j_gene: TRBJ1-2; CDR3aa: CASSLFGGDYYGYTF; CDR3nt: TGTGCCAGCAGTTTATTTGGGGGGGACTACTATGGCTACACCTTC
d_gene: .; v_gene: TRBV6-5; j_gene: TRBJ1-1; CDR3aa: CASSYSLDSNTEAFF; CDR3nt: TGTGCCAGCAGTTACTCGCTGGACAGTAACACTGAAGCTTTCTTT
d_gene: TRBD2; v_gene: TRBV4-1; j_gene: TRBJ2-1; CDR3aa: CASSQFSPPSLAGGYNEQFF; CDR3nt: TGCGCCAGCAGCCAATTTTCCCCTCCTAGTCTAGCGGGAGGTTACAATGAGCAGTTCTTC
d_gene: TRBD1; v_gene: TRBV5-1; j_gene: TRBJ1-1; CDR3aa: CASSLGQPNVVPEAFF; CDR3nt: TGCGCCAGCAGCCTGGGACAGCCAAACGTGGTACCTGAAGCTTTCTTT
d_gene: .; v_gene: TRBV29-1; j_gene: TRBJ2-5; CDR3aa: CSVEGGEGEQYF; CDR3nt: TGCAGCGTTGAAGGTGGGGAGGGGGAGCAGTACTTC
d_gene: TRBD1; v_gene: TRBV27; j_gene: TRBJ2-7; CDR3aa: CASSPGGPPGEYEQYF; CDR3nt: TGTGCCAGCTCTCCAGGGGGACCGCCCGGGGAATACGAGCAGTACTTC
d_gene: TRBD1; v_gene: TRBV18; j_gene: TRBJ2-7; CDR3aa: CASSLDRGPSYEQYF; CDR3nt: TGTGCCAGCTCTCTCGACAGGGGGCCTTCCTACGAGCAGTACTTC
d_gene: TRBD1; v_gene: TRBV19; j_gene: TRBJ1-1; CDR3aa: CAKSTGLYTEAFF; CDR3nt: TGTGCCAAATCGACAGGGCTCTACACTGAAGCTTTCTTT
d_gene: .; v_gene: TRBV6-5; j_gene: TRBJ2-1; CDR3aa: CASSYSLAISYNEQFF; CDR3nt: TGTGCCAGCAGTTACTCCCTAGCCATCTCCTACAATGAGCAGTTCTTC
d_gene: TRBD2; v_gene: TRBV29-1; j_gene: TRBJ2-7; CDR3aa: CSVEFGSGSPGIEQYF; CDR3nt: TGCAGCGTTGAGTTTGGTAGCGGGAGCCCGGGGATCGAGCAGTACTTC
d_gene: TRBD1; v_gene: TRBV5-1; j_gene: TRBJ1-1; CDR3aa: CASSLEGQVNTEAFF; CDR3nt: TGCGCCAGCAGCTTGGAAGGACAGGTGAACACTGAAGCTTTCTTT